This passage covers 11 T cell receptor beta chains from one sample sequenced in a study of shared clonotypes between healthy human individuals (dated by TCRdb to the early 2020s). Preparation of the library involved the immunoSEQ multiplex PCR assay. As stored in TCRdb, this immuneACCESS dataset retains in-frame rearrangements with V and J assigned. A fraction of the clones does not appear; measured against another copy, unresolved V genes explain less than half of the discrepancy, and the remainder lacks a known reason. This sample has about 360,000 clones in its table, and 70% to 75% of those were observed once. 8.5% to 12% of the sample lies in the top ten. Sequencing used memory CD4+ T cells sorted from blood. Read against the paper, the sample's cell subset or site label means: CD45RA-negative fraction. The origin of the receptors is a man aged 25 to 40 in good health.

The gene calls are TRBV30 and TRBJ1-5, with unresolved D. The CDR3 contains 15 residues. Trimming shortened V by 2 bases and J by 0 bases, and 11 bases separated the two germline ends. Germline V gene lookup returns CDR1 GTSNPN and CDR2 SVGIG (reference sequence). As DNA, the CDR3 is TGTGCCTGGAGTCCCCGGGGTTATAGCAATCAGCCCCAGCATTTT. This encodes CAWSPRGYSNQPQHF.

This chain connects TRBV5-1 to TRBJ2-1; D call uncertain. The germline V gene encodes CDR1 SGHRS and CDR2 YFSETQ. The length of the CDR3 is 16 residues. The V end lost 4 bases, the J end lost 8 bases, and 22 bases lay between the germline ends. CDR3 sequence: CASSLTLRATRDEQFF. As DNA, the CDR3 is TGCGCCAGCAGCCTTACGTTAAGGGCTACAAGGGATGAGCAGTTCTTC.

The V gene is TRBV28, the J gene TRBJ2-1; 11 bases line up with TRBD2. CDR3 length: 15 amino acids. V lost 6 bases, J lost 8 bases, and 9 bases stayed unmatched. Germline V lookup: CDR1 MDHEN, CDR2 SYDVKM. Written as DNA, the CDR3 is TGTGCCAGCAGGTTAACTAGCGGGAGTAAGGATGAGCAGTTCTTC. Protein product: CASRLTSGSKDEQFF.

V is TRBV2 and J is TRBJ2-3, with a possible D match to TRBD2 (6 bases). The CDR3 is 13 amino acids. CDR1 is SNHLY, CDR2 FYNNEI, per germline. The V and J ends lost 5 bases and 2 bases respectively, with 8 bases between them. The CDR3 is CASSSGHTDTQYF. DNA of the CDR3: TGTGCCAGCAGTAGCGGGCACACAGATACGCAGTATTTT.

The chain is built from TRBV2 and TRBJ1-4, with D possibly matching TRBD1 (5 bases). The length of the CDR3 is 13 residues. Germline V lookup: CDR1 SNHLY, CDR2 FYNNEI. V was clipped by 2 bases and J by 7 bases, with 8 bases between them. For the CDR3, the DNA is TGTGCCAGCAGTGAACAGGGTTTTGAAAAACTGTTTTTT. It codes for CASSEQGFEKLFF.

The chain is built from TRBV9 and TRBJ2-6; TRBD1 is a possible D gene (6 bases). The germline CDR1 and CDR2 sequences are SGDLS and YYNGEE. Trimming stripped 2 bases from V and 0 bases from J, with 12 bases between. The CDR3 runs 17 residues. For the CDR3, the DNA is TGTGCCAGCAGCGTGAGCGGACAGCTCTCTGGGGCCAACGTCCTGACTTTC. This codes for CASSVSGQLSGANVLTF.

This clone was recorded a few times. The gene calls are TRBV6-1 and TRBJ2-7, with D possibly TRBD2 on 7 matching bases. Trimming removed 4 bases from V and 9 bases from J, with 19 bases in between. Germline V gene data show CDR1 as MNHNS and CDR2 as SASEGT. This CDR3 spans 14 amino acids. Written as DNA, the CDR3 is TGTGCCAGCAGTGCGAAGGGCGGGGGCCTGGGGCAGTACTTC. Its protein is CASSAKGGGLGQYF.

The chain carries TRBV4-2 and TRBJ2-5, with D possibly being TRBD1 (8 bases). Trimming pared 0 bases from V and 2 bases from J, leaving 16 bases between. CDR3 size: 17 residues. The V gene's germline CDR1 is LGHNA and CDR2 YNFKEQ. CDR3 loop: CASSQDDRGGRQETQYF. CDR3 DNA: TGTGCCAGCAGCCAAGATGACAGGGGAGGGAGGCAAGAGACCCAGTACTTC.

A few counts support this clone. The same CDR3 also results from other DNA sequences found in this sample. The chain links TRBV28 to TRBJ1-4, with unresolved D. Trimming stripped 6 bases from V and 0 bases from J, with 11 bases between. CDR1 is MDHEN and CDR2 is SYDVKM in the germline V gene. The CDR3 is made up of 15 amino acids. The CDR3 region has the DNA TGTGCCAGCAGCTTAGCCGGATCAACTAATGAAAAACTGTTTTTT. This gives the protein CASSLAGSTNEKLFF.

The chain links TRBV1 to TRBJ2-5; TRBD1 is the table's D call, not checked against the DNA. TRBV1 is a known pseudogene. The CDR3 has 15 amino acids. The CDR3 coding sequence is TGCACCAGCAGCCAAGAGGGCAGGGGGGTGGAGACCCAGTACTTC. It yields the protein CTSSQEGRGVETQYF.

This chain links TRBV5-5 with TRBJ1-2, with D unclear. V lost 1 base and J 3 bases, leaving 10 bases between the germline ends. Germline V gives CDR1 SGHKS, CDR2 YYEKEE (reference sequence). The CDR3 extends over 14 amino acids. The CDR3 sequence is CASSLISGDYGYTF. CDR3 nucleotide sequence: TGTGCCAGCAGCTTGATTTCCGGCGACTATGGCTACACCTTC.